This entry lists 16 T cell receptor beta chains sequenced from one sample in a study of cytomegalovirus exposure and HLA in healthy donors. TCRdb keeps only in-frame clones here, not all; method: immunoSEQ multiplex PCR. The data show about 270,000 clones, with approximately 83% seen just once and 0.9% to 1.1% held by the top ten. Sequenced material: PBMCs. The receptors derive from a woman aged 18-29 years in good health and CMV-seronegative.

The CDR3: CASSLGLAGGVDTQYF. The CDR3 region has the DNA TGTGCCTCCTCCTTGGGACTAGCGGGGGGGGTAGATACGCAGTATTTT. The chain joins TRBV30 to TRBJ2-3; the match to TRBD2 covers 16 bases. This CDR3 has 16 amino acids. Trimming removed 7 bases from V and 5 bases from J; junction bases left unmatched: 9. CDR1 is GTSNPN, CDR2 SVGIG, per germline (reference sequence).

This chain joins TRBV19 and TRBJ1-2; 7 nucleotides align to TRBD1. The CDR3 loop spans 12 amino acids. Per the germline V gene, CDR1 is LNHDA and CDR2 is SQIVND (reference sequence). The V segment lost 10 bases and the J segment 5 bases; nucleotides outside the gene matches: 7. This CDR3 is CATQTGRYGYTF. CDR3 in DNA: TGTGCCACACAGACAGGGAGATATGGCTACACCTTC.

This chain uses TRBV5-4 with TRBJ2-7; TRBD2 might be the D (6 bases). Germline CDR1 and CDR2: SGHNT and YYREEE (reference sequence). The CDR3 consists of 14 residues. Trimming shortened V by 4 bases and J by 2 bases, and 13 bases separated the two germline ends. CDR3 bases: TGTGCCAGCAGCCCACGGGGACTGGCCTACGAGCAGTACTTC. This gives the protein CASSPRGLAYEQYF.

The CDR3 DNA reads TGTGCCAGCAGCCCACGACTGAATTCACCCCTCCACTTT. It specifies CASSPRLNSPLHF. This sequence joins TRBV14 and TRBJ1-6; D is unresolved. Germline V lookup: CDR1 SGHDN, CDR2 FVKESK. The CDR3 is 13 residues long. The V end lost 4 bases, the J end lost 7 bases, and 8 bases lay between the germline ends.

This clone came up once. The V gene is TRBV28, the J gene TRBJ2-1; TRBD1 agrees at 7 bases. CDR3 length: 14 amino acids. Germline V CDR1 and CDR2: MDHEN, SYDVKM. J lost 9 bases, V lost 6 bases, and 11 bases had no gene match. CDR3: CASSDRVFFVEQFF. The CDR3 region has the DNA TGTGCCAGCAGCGACAGGGTATTTTTTGTTGAGCAGTTCTTC.

CDR3 region: CAWSAPGHPNQPQHF. CDR3 coding DNA: TGTGCCTGGAGTGCCCCGGGACATCCCAATCAGCCCCAGCATTTT. V is TRBV30 and J is TRBJ1-5; a weak D match, TRBD1 (6 bases). This CDR3 comprises 15 residues. Deletions cut 1 base from V and 3 bases from J, with 13 bases between. Germline V gene data show CDR1 as GTSNPN and CDR2 as SVGIG (reference sequence).

The gene calls are TRBV6-6 and TRBJ1-2, with D hard to call. The V gene's germline CDR1 is MNHNY and CDR2 SVGAGI (reference sequence). The CDR3 is 14 amino acids. V was shortened by 0 bases and J by 0 bases, with 5 bases between the two germline ends. The CDR3 loop reads CASSYSTANYGYTF. The CDR3 bases are TGTGCCAGCAGTTACTCAACTGCTAACTATGGCTACACCTTC.

This clone was found once. The rearrangement uses TRBV2 and TRBJ2-3, with 7 bases lining up with TRBD1. Germline V CDR1 and CDR2: SNHLY, FYNNEI. V lost 5 bases, J lost 3 bases, and 5 bases stayed unmatched. The CDR3 spans 14 residues. This CDR3 is CASSLGQTTDTQYF. Written as DNA, the CDR3 is TGTGCCAGCAGTCTGGGACAGACGACAGATACGCAGTATTTT.

The chain employs TRBV30 and TRBJ2-1, with TRBD2 matching 9 bases. V lost 4 bases to trimming and J lost 7 bases; unmatched junction nucleotides: 14. Germline V CDR1 and CDR2: GTSNPN, SVGIG (reference sequence). The CDR3 totals 16 residues. CDR3 in DNA: TGTGCCTGGACCATGCAAGGGCGGGAGGGCCGAAATGAGCAGTTCTTC. This encodes CAWTMQGREGRNEQFF.

The chain combines TRBV4-3 with TRBJ1-5; possibly TRBD1 for D (5 bases). The germline V gene has CDR1 LGHNA and CDR2 YSLEER. The V gene lost 3 bases and the J gene lost 1 base, with 7 bases spanning the gap. This CDR3 region has 14 residues. The CDR3 sequence: CASSQGLSNQPQHF. CDR3 bases: TGCGCCAGCAGCCAGGGACTGAGCAATCAGCCCCAGCATTTT.

This sequence joins TRBV7-9 and TRBJ1-2; tentative D call: TRBD1 (5 bases). The CDR3 sequence is 14 residues long. V was cut by 6 bases and J by 2 bases, with 13 bases left in between. Per germline, CDR1 SEHNR and CDR2 FQNEAQ (reference sequence). CDR3 DNA: TGTGCCAGCAGTCTCGACAGCTTCAACTATGGCTACACCTTC. Translation: CASSLDSFNYGYTF.

The gene calls are TRBV6-1 and TRBJ1-2, with D possibly matching TRBD1 (5 bases). Trimming cost V 3 bases and J 0 bases, with 11 bases left between them. The CDR3 is made up of 15 amino acids. Per the germline V gene, CDR1 is MNHNS and CDR2 is SASEGT. The CDR3 coding sequence is TGTGCCAGCAGTGATGCCGCGACAGCTAACTATGGCTACACCTTC. Its protein is CASSDAATANYGYTF.

V and J are TRBV10-1 and TRBJ1-1; D uncertain. Germline V gene data show CDR1 as WNHNN and CDR2 as SYGVQD (reference sequence). V lost 5 bases, J lost 5 bases, and 12 bases lay in between. This CDR3 has 13 residues. The CDR3 loop reads CASSYGQRTEAFF. The CDR3 nucleotides read TGCGCCAGCAGTTATGGCCAGCGGACTGAAGCTTTCTTT.

This sequence joins TRBV30 and TRBJ2-3; TRBD1 might be the D (5 bases). Trimming shortened V by 7 bases and J by 0 bases, and 14 bases separated the two germline ends. The CDR3 spans 14 residues. Germline lookup yields CDR1 GTSNPN and CDR2 SVGIG (reference sequence). CDR3 DNA: TGTGCCTCCACCGTTGGGGCTAGCACAGATACGCAGTATTTT. Translating gives CASTVGASTDTQYF. Looking up the rest from reference TRBV30 and TRBJ2-3 gives the full variable domain: SQTIHQWPATLVQPVGSPLSLECTVEGTSNPNLYWYRQAAGRGLQLLFYSVGIGQISSEVPQNLSASRPQDRQFILSSKKLLLSDSGFYLCASTVGASTDTQYFGPGTRLTVL.

The rearrangement uses TRBV6-1 and TRBJ1-2; D is unclear. V lost 8 bases, J lost 2 bases, and 12 bases lay in between. The CDR3 totals 13 residues. CDR1 MNHNS and CDR2 SASEGT come from the germline V gene. CDR3 nucleotide sequence: TGTGCCAGCCAATTTACAGTAAACTATGGCTACACCTTC. This sequence encodes CASQFTVNYGYTF.

V usage is TRBV7-8 and J usage is TRBJ2-1, with 7 positions matching TRBD2. Germline V CDR1 and CDR2: SGHVS, FQNEAQ. The CDR3 contains 14 residues. With 0 bases clipped from V and 9 bases from J, the junction kept 5 bases outside the gene matches. The CDR3 sequence is CASSLAAGAGEQFF. CDR3 coding DNA: TGTGCCAGCAGCTTAGCTGCGGGAGCAGGTGAGCAGTTCTTC.